The T cell receptor beta chain under discussion was sequenced for a study of blood T cell repertoires in COVID-19. The CDR3 spans 14 residues. Trimming removed 1 base from V and 7 bases from J; junction bases left unmatched: 4. CDR1 LGHDT and CDR2 YNNKEL come from the germline V gene (reference sequence). Clones were read by immunoSEQ multiplex PCR, and TCRdb kept only the in-frame ones, dropping some. The table shows more than 65,000 clones, with around 80% occurring only once. The sequenced sample was peripheral blood. The V gene is TRBV3-1 (or the pseudogene TRBV3-2), the J gene TRBJ2-3; 8 bases are a match to TRBD2. The TCR was taken from a woman of 80 years or more with acute or convalescent COVID-19. CDR3: CASSQAGLENTQYF. CDR3 nucleotide sequence: TGTGCCAGCAGCCAAGCGGGACTAGAGAATACGCAGTATTTT.